The 11 T cell receptor beta chains given below trace back to one sample, sequenced in a study of blood T cell repertoires in COVID-19. TCRdb keeps only in-frame clones here, not all; method: immunoSEQ multiplex PCR. This table holds under 300,000 clones, 80% to 90% found once. Source material: peripheral blood. The source of these receptors is a woman aged 70-85 years with acute or convalescent COVID-19.

The chain couples TRBV2 to TRBJ1-1, with TRBD1 matching 7 bases. V was clipped by 3 bases and J by 11 bases; unmatched bases: 9. This CDR3 has 13 amino acids. Germline-derived CDR1 and CDR2 are SNHLY and FYNNEI. The CDR3 sequence: CASSDSGGTSAFF. The CDR3 DNA reads as TGTGCCAGCAGTGACTCAGGGGGAACGAGTGCTTTCTTT.

J is TRBJ1-2 and V is TRBV20-1; D remains unclear. The CDR3 is 11 residues long. Trimming took off 6 bases at V and 2 bases at J, with 7 bases between the two ends. CDR1 is DFQATT and CDR2 is SNEGSKA in the germline V gene (reference sequence). CDR3: CSASTNYGYTF. The CDR3 bases are TGCAGTGCCTCGACAAACTATGGCTACACCTTC.

To note about this clone: The same CDR3 is also encoded by other DNA sequences in this sample. This chain joins TRBV2 and TRBJ1-5; D is undetermined. Trimming took off 6 bases at V and 0 bases at J, with 9 bases between the two ends. The CDR3 runs 14 residues. Germline V gene sequence: CDR1 SNHLY, CDR2 FYNNEI. CDR3 in amino acids: CASSDTNSNQPQHF. CDR3 coding DNA: TGTGCCAGCAGCGACACAAATAGCAATCAGCCCCAGCATTTT.

The J gene is TRBJ2-7, the V gene TRBV11-2, with D perhaps matching TRBD1 (5 bases). The CDR3 has 13 amino acids. The germline V and J ends were trimmed by 1 base and 3 bases, with 7 bases remaining between them. Germline CDR1 reads SGHAT; CDR2 reads FQNNGV. CDR3 region: CASSLGTNYEQYF. In DNA, the CDR3 is TGTGCCAGCAGCTTAGGGACAAACTACGAGCAGTACTTC.

The J gene is TRBJ1-3, the V gene TRBV2, with 7 bases aligning to TRBD1. The CDR3 is made up of 14 amino acids. The V gene's germline CDR1 is SNHLY and CDR2 FYNNEI. With V trimmed by 5 bases and J by 0 bases, 1 base remained unmatched. The CDR3 nucleotides read TGTGCCAGCAGTACAGGGGTCTCTGGAAACACCATATATTTT. This encodes CASSTGVSGNTIYF.

J is TRBJ2-2 and V is TRBV5-1; 7 bases line up with TRBD1. The junction had 7 bases not matched to a gene; V was cut back by 1 base and J by 4 bases. The CDR3 sequence is 16 residues long. Germline V gives CDR1 SGHRS, CDR2 YFSETQ. The CDR3 DNA follows: TGCGCCAGCAGCTTGAATCCGGGACAGCGCACCGGGGAGCTGTTTTTT. The encoded protein is CASSLNPGQRTGELFF.

The chain couples TRBV5-1 to TRBJ1-2; D ambiguous. The V gene lost 0 bases and the J gene lost 2 bases, with 8 bases spanning the gap. This CDR3 region has 14 residues. Germline lookup yields CDR1 SGHRS and CDR2 YFSETQ. The CDR3 DNA follows: TGCGCCAGCAGCTTGGACAGTCAAAACTATGGCTACACCTTC. Translating gives CASSLDSQNYGYTF.

This sequence joins TRBV10-3 and TRBJ2-7; the match to TRBD2 covers 7 bases. V lost 3 bases and J lost 4; bases outside the gene matches: 6. CDR1 ENHRY and CDR2 SYGVKD come from the germline V gene. This CDR3 is built from 14 residues. CDR3 nucleotides: TGTGCCATCAGTGATAGGCGGGGGACTTACGAGCAGTACTTC. Amino acid sequence: CAISDRRGTYEQYF.

V gene TRBV3-1 (or the pseudogene TRBV3-2) combines with J gene TRBJ1-5, with TRBD1 identical over 7 bases. CDR3 length: 14 residues. V gave up 4 bases and J gave up 3 bases; unmatched junction bases: 3. CDR1 is LGHDT, CDR2 YNNKEL, per germline (reference sequence). In nucleotides, the CDR3 is TGTGCCAGCAGCCCGGACAGGTACAATCAGCCCCAGCATTTT. Amino acids: CASSPDRYNQPQHF.

The gene calls are TRBV18 and TRBJ1-2; TRBD1 might be the D (6 bases). V was cut by 3 bases and J by 0 bases, with 17 bases left in between. The CDR3 runs 17 residues. Germline V gene data show CDR1 as KGHSH and CDR2 as LQKENI. The CDR3 here is CASSPPRGGAPNYGYTF. CDR3 DNA sequence: TGTGCCAGCTCACCGCCTCGCGGGGGGGCTCCTAACTATGGCTACACCTTC.

V is TRBV7-9 and J is TRBJ2-1; no reliable D call. The ends were cut back, 5 bases at V and 8 bases at J, with 16 bases in the middle. The CDR3 covers 14 residues. CDR1 and CDR2 from the germline V gene are SEHNR and FQNEAQ (reference sequence). The CDR3 here is CASSPLPLNYEQFF. CDR3 DNA: TGTGCCAGCAGCCCACTCCCCCTCAACTATGAGCAGTTCTTC.